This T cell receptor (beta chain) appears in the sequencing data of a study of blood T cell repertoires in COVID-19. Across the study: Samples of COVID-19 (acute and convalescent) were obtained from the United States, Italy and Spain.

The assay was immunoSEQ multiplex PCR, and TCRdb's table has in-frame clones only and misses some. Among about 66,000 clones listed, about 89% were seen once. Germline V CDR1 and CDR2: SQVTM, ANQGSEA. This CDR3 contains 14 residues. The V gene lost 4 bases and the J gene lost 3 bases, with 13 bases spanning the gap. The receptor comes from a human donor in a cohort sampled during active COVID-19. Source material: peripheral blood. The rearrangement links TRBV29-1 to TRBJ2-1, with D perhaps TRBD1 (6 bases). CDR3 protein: CSVASGTNYNEQFF. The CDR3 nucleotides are TGCAGCGTTGCCTCTGGGACAAACTACAATGAGCAGTTCTTC.